This passage covers 26 T cell receptor beta chains from one sample sequenced in a study of T cells expressing NK-cell markers. One entry per CDR3 protein, without DNA, is what TCRdb gives after re-calling the 5' RACE reads. The table gives 350,000 to 400,000 distinct CDR3 sequences; the top ten clones make up about 10% of it. The specimen was blood T cells: a sorted CD56 or NKG2C T cell subset, CD4+ or CD8+ T cells, or bulk PBMC T cells (not recorded which). Receptors originate from a woman aged 45-65 years in good health.

CDR3: CASSLVASANTGELFF. The V gene is TRBV11-2, the J gene TRBJ2-2; without DNA, the TCRdb call of TRBD2 cannot be checked. The CDR3 is 16 amino acids. Germline V gene data show CDR1 as SGHAT and CDR2 as FQNNGV.

The V call is TRBV5-1, the J call TRBJ1-4; TCRdb's D call, TRBD1, is unchecked because there is no DNA. The length of the CDR3 is 15 residues. In germline, CDR1 is SGHRS, CDR2 YFSETQ. The CDR3 protein is CASSPTGKTNEKLFF.

The chain uses TRBV4-1 and TRBJ1-2; TCRdb's D gene call, TRBD1, goes unchecked for lack of DNA. In germline, CDR1 is MGHRA, CDR2 YSYEKL. This CDR3 is 17 amino acids long. The CDR3 sequence is CASRHPGQGRSNYGYTF.

The gene calls are TRBV4-1 and TRBJ2-3. CDR1 is MGHRA, CDR2 YSYEKL, per germline. This CDR3 is built from 12 residues. The CDR3 loop reads CASSQEGDTQYF.

The chain recombines TRBV5-6 with TRBJ1-1. The CDR3 sequence is 13 residues long. Germline V lookup: CDR1 SGHDT, CDR2 YYEEEE. CDR3 protein: CASSLSRDTEAFF.

The chain is built from TRBV24-1 and TRBJ2-1; the TCRdb call, TRBD1, lacks DNA for checking. Germline V gene lookup returns CDR1 KGHDR and CDR2 SFDVKD. This CDR3 is 13 amino acids long. CDR3 sequence: CATSDPRTNEQFF.

This rearrangement joins TRBV2 to TRBJ2-3. Germline loops: CDR1 SNHLY, CDR2 FYNNEI. The CDR3 has 14 amino acids. Here the CDR3 reads CAIKRTSSTDTQYF.

V gene TRBV5-1 combines with J gene TRBJ1-2; TCRdb picks TRBD1, but there is no DNA to check that call. The CDR3 covers 12 residues. Germline V lookup: CDR1 SGHRS, CDR2 YFSETQ. CDR3 amino acids: CASSLGPDGYTF.

The V gene is TRBV27, the J gene TRBJ1-1; the TCRdb D gene call, TRBD1, has no DNA to confirm it. CDR1 and CDR2 from the germline V gene are MNHEY and SMNVEV (reference sequence). The CDR3 length is 17 residues. Here the CDR3 reads CASRPIVGTGRPTEAFF.

CDR3 amino acids: CASRENMDTQYF. This sequence joins TRBV4-1 and TRBJ2-3. The CDR3 consists of 12 residues. In germline, CDR1 is MGHRA, CDR2 YSYEKL.

The CDR3 loop reads CASSLATRTSGLTDTQYF. The chain employs TRBV5-1 and TRBJ2-3; TCRdb names TRBD2, which stays unverified in the absence of DNA. The germline CDR1 and CDR2 sequences are SGHRS and YFSETQ. CDR3 length equals 18 residues.

The V call is TRBV25-1, the J call TRBJ2-1. The CDR3 contains 14 residues. Per germline, CDR1 MGHDK and CDR2 SYGVNS. The CDR3 spells CASEAELSYNEQFF. Full variable domain (missing parts from reference TRBV25-1 and TRBJ2-1): EADIYQTPRYLVIGTGKKITLECSQTMGHDKMYWYQQDPGMELHLIHYSYGVNSTEKGDLSSESTVSRIRTEHFPLTLESARPSHTSQYLCASEAELSYNEQFFGPGTRLTVL.

This sequence joins TRBV4-2 and TRBJ2-1. CDR1 and CDR2 from the germline V gene are LGHNA and YNFKEQ. The length of the CDR3 is 16 residues. The chain's CDR3 is CASSQDEGSSYNEQFF.

V gene TRBV12-3 or TRBV12-4 combines with J gene TRBJ1-1. CDR3 length: 14 residues. The CDR3 region is CASSLPGLNTEAFF.

This chain joins TRBV19 and TRBJ2-7. This CDR3 spans 13 amino acids. Germline loops: CDR1 LNHDA, CDR2 SQIVND (reference sequence). This CDR3 reads CASSIEGSGEQYF.

The chain couples TRBV6-5 to TRBJ1-2. Germline-derived CDR1 and CDR2 are MNHEY and SVGAGI. This CDR3 spans 13 amino acids. Here the CDR3 reads CASTADRIYGYTF.

V and J are TRBV12-3 or TRBV12-4 and TRBJ2-3; checking the TCRdb D call of TRBD2 is not possible without DNA. CDR3 length: 15 residues. The CDR3 sequence: CASTLGALSTDTQYF.

J is TRBJ2-7 and V is TRBV20-1; TCRdb's D call, TRBD2, is unchecked because there is no DNA. Germline CDR1 DFQATT, CDR2 SNEGSKA (reference sequence). This CDR3 contains 15 residues. CDR3 sequence reads: CSARPLAGGPYEQYF.

This CDR3 reads CASSYSGGTSGQVEFF. The chain has TRBV6-6 and TRBJ2-1; TCRdb returns TRBD2, unconfirmable since there is no DNA. Germline V gives CDR1 MNHNY, CDR2 SVGAGI (reference sequence). The CDR3 is 16 residues long.

The rearrangement links TRBV5-6 to TRBJ1-4; the TCRdb call, TRBD1, lacks DNA for checking. The length of the CDR3 is 16 residues. The germline CDR1 and CDR2 sequences are SGHDT and YYEEEE. The CDR3 here is CASSEGIQGLGEKLFF.

This chain joins TRBV29-1 and TRBJ2-7; TCRdb's D gene call, TRBD1, goes unchecked for lack of DNA. This CDR3 has 12 amino acids. In germline, CDR1 is SQVTM, CDR2 ANQGSEA. The CDR3 loop reads CSVGGTGVGQYF.

The rearrangement links TRBV11-3 to TRBJ1-1. This CDR3 has 15 amino acids. Germline CDR1 is SGHNT and CDR2 is YENEEA. This CDR3 reads CASSRSAGLNTEAFF.

The rearrangement joins TRBV9 to TRBJ2-3; the D call from TCRdb, TRBD1, cannot be confirmed without DNA. This CDR3 contains 16 residues. Germline V gene sequence: CDR1 SGDLS, CDR2 YYNGEE. CDR3 protein: CASSRDRAGGTDTQYF.

The rearrangement links TRBV12-3 or TRBV12-4 to TRBJ2-1. The CDR3 runs to 12 residues. CDR3 amino acids: CASSLGVMGQFF.

The genes are TRBV20-1 and TRBJ2-5; TCRdb selects TRBD1, and the lack of DNA leaves this call unchecked. This CDR3 is 15 amino acids long. Germline V CDR1 and CDR2: DFQATT, SNEGSKA (reference sequence). CDR3 amino acids: CSASLGVRSLETQYF.

The chain is built from TRBV6-6 and TRBJ2-7; the TCRdb D gene call, TRBD2, has no DNA to confirm it. The CDR3 runs 14 residues. Germline CDR1 and CDR2: MNHNY and SVGAGI (reference sequence). The CDR3: CASSSAGTSYEQYF.